The clone carrying this TCR beta chain was picked up a small number of times. In germline, CDR1 is SNHLY, CDR2 FYNNEI. The CDR3 has 14 residues. Primers used in a second PCR of about 7 to 12 cycles were a sample-barcoded 5' primer and a J-beta primer mix. TCRdb re-called the 5' RACE reads through MiXCR, storing one row per CDR3 protein. Of hundreds of thousands of distinct CDR3 sequences in the sample, roughly 21% were seen once. This entry is derived from a study of blood T cells in healthy people across ages. The material sequenced was blood. This TCR came from a man in his 70s in good health. The chain recombines TRBV2 with TRBJ2-5; 12 bases match TRBD2. The J call may be in error: the DNA end matches TRBJ2-1 better. The CDR3 sequence: CASTASGRVNEQFF. The DNA of the CDR3 is TGTGCCAGCACCGCTAGCGGGAGGGTGAATGAGCAGTTCTTC.